A single T cell receptor (beta chain) is shown here with its context. At one end, the junction sequence differs from germline, possibly due to a read error. The sample is drawn from a study of shared clonotypes between healthy human individuals. Some clones are missing from TCRdb's copy, which holds only in-frame ones; the method was immunoSEQ multiplex PCR. The data contain roughly 680,000 clones, roughly 72% of them singletons. CDR1 MDHEN and CDR2 SYDVKM come from the germline V gene. CDR3 length: 11 amino acids. Subsets obtained from CD4+ cells comprised CD45RA+ naive and CD45RA-negative memory cells.

Sequenced: memory CD4+ T cells sorted from blood. Documented subset: CD45RA-negative fraction. The TCR originated in a woman aged 25 to 45 in good health. V usage is TRBV28 and J usage is TRBJ2-7; D uncertain. The CDR3 DNA is TGTGCCAGCAGCTCCGGACGGGCGGCGGTCTTC. The encoded protein is CASSSGRAAVF.